The clone carrying this T cell receptor (beta chain) was counted between two and nine times. Its antigen is as yet unknown. This specimen belongs to a study of vaccination effects on CD4 cells after COVID-19. Points from the study as a whole: Healthy vaccinees' vaccine-induced clones included only 1 of 255 that recognized common cold coronaviruses.

CDR1 and CDR2 from the germline V gene are SNHLY and FYNNEI. This CDR3 is built from 16 residues. V lost 3 bases and J lost 3, with 14 bases in between. Before any sequencing was done, the ViraFEST assay used viral peptide pools to expand antigen-specific CD4+ T cells. Culturing for more than eight days preceded CD4+ T cell isolation. Having tested negative for nucleocapsid antibodies, the vaccine recipients showed no prior SARS-CoV-2 infection. Peptides at around 10 ug/ml and IL-2 at about 10 IU/ml were added to some 2 million PBMC per well. Libraries were prepared by immunoSEQ multiplex PCR; TCRdb keeps only in-frame clonotypes and omits some of them. This sample yields 27,000 or so clones, of which 72% are seen a single time; more than 9% belongs to the top ten.

The sample was CD4+ T cells from PBMCs cultured with SARS-CoV-2 spike peptides, taken before COVID-19 vaccination. This rearrangement joins TRBV2 to TRBJ2-2; D remains ambiguous. The receptor comes from a human donor who received a COVID-19 vaccine. CDR3 protein: CASSDLRGTYTGELFF. CDR3 sequence (DNA): TGTGCCAGCAGTGATCTCCGTGGCACCTACACCGGGGAGCTGTTTTTT.